This T cell receptor (beta chain) was profiled in a study of T cells after yellow fever vaccination. 5'RACE template switching produced TCR cDNA carrying a universal primer site and UMIs. A single record per CDR3 protein comes from TCRdb applying MiXCR to the 5' RACE reads. The table has about 350,000 distinct CDR3 sequences, around 12% seen once. This CDR3 comprises 15 residues. Germline CDR1 and CDR2: SGHVS and FNYEAQ. The ends lost 2 bases at V and 2 bases at J; junction bases unmatched: 3. Here the sequenced sample was CD4+ T cells sorted from PBMCs, taken 15 days after the yellow fever booster vaccination. The chain joins TRBV7-6 to TRBJ2-3; TRBD2 matches at 8 bases. The receptor was derived from a man aged 18 to 35 who received the YFV17D yellow fever vaccine. In nucleotides, the CDR3 is TGTGCCAGCAGCTTATCCGGACTAGCCACAGATACGCAGTATTTT. Translated: CASSLSGLATDTQYF.